The 13 T cell receptor beta chains below come from one sample, sequenced in a study of blood T cell repertoires in COVID-19. Some clones are missing from TCRdb's copy, which holds only in-frame ones; the method was immunoSEQ multiplex PCR. The sample has thousands of clones, about 90% seen once. The material sequenced was peripheral blood. These receptors were collected from a man between 70 and 80 years old with active COVID-19.

This CDR3 is CASSLDSGTMAFF. CDR3 DNA sequence: TGCGCCAGCAGCTTGGATTCTGGGACAATGGCTTTCTTT. The V gene is TRBV5-1, the J gene TRBJ1-1, with D possibly matching TRBD1 (6 bases). This CDR3 has 13 residues. CDR1 and CDR2 (germline): SGHRS, YFSETQ. V was clipped by 0 bases and J by 11 bases, with 14 bases between them.

This clone is a singleton in its sample. The gene calls are TRBV20-1 and TRBJ2-1; D perhaps matches TRBD1 (6 bases). This CDR3 contains 11 residues. V was clipped by 3 bases and J by 8 bases, with 8 bases between them. Germline V gives CDR1 DFQATT, CDR2 SNEGSKA (reference sequence). Here the CDR3 DNA reads TGCAGTGCTAGTACAGGGTATGAGCAGTTCTTC. The encoded protein is CSASTGYEQFF.

The chain combines TRBV13 with TRBJ1-1, with D hard to call. CDR1 is PRHDT, CDR2 FYEKMQ, per germline (reference sequence). Trimming took off 3 bases at V and 7 bases at J, with 12 bases between the two ends. This CDR3 has 13 amino acids. CDR3 bases: TGTGCCAGCAGCTTGGAGGTAATGGTTGAAGCTTTCTTT. It encodes CASSLEVMVEAFF.

The chain uses TRBV6-5 and TRBJ1-6; 8 bases are a match to TRBD1. V was clipped by 4 bases and J by 10 bases; unmatched bases: 6. Germline lookup yields CDR1 MNHEY and CDR2 SVGAGI. There are 14 residues in the CDR3. The CDR3 nucleotides read TGTGCCAGCAGTTTACAGGGGGGTAAATCACCCCTCCACTTT. Residues: CASSLQGGKSPLHF.

V gene TRBV27 combines with J gene TRBJ2-1, with unresolved D. Germline CDR1 and CDR2: MNHEY and SMNVEV (reference sequence). Trimming shortened V by 3 bases and J by 7 bases, and 4 bases separated the two germline ends. This CDR3 contains 11 residues. The CDR3 bases are TGTGCCAGCAGTTTGTCGAATGAGCAGTTCTTC. Protein product: CASSLSNEQFF.

The chain employs TRBV3-1 (or the pseudogene TRBV3-2) and TRBJ2-3; tentatively, D is TRBD1 (5 bases). Between the trimmed V and J ends, which lost 1 base and 4 bases, there was a span of 12 bases. Looked up from germline, CDR1 is LGHDT and CDR2 is YNNKEL (reference sequence). The CDR3 consists of 15 residues. CDR3 in DNA: TGTGCCAGCAGCCAAGGCCCGACAGAGGCAGATACGCAGTATTTT. This translates into CASSQGPTEADTQYF.

The rearrangement links TRBV18 to TRBJ1-4; D is perhaps TRBD1 (5 bases). V was cut by 5 bases and J by 6 bases, with 10 bases left in between. This CDR3 is built from 13 residues. Germline V gene sequence: CDR1 KGHSH, CDR2 LQKENI. The CDR3 loop is CASSGGVDEKLFF. The CDR3 bases are TGTGCCAGCTCAGGAGGGGTGGATGAAAAACTGTTTTTT.

This clone occurred once. The CDR3 DNA reads as TGTGCCAGCAGACTACAGGTCACCTCTGAGCAGTTCTTC. The encoded protein is CASRLQVTSEQFF. The chain employs TRBV6-4 and TRBJ2-1, with D perhaps matching TRBD1 (5 bases). The CDR3 is made up of 13 amino acids. Germline values: CDR1 MRHNA, CDR2 SNTAGT. The V end was cut by 6 bases, the J end by 9 bases, with 15 bases between.

The chain is built from TRBV3-1 (or the pseudogene TRBV3-2) and TRBJ2-7, with D maybe TRBD2 (7 bases). The CDR3 length is 15 residues. Trimming shortened V by 0 bases and J by 4 bases, and 13 bases separated the two germline ends. CDR1 LGHDT and CDR2 YNNKEL come from the germline V gene (reference sequence). The CDR3: CASSQDEGGWYEQYF. Here the CDR3 DNA reads TGTGCCAGCAGCCAAGATGAGGGGGGGTGGTACGAGCAGTACTTC.

This clone occurred once. This rearrangement joins TRBV6-1 to TRBJ1-4; a weak D match, TRBD1 (5 bases). V was pared by 0 bases and J by 8 bases, with 16 bases between. Per germline, CDR1 MNHNS and CDR2 SASEGT. The CDR3 runs 16 residues. The CDR3 loop reads CASSEAQGQGGEKLFF. The CDR3 coding sequence is TGTGCCAGCAGTGAAGCGCAAGGGCAGGGCGGCGAAAAACTGTTTTTT.

This clone came up a few times. The CDR3 sequence: CASSWTEGDEKLFF. The DNA for the CDR3 is TGTGCCAGCAGTTGGACAGAAGGCGATGAAAAACTGTTTTTT. The chain uses TRBV28 and TRBJ1-4, with a weak D call TRBD1 (6 bases). V gave up 4 bases and J gave up 6 bases, with 12 bases separating them. Looked up from germline, CDR1 is MDHEN and CDR2 is SYDVKM. CDR3 length equals 14 residues.

The chain combines TRBV27 with TRBJ2-5; 7 positions agree with TRBD1. V lost 5 bases, J lost 2 bases, and 11 bases stayed unmatched. CDR1 and CDR2 from the germline V gene are MNHEY and SMNVEV (reference sequence). The CDR3 totals 16 residues. CDR3 residues: CASSIDPGTVQETQYF. CDR3 DNA sequence: TGTGCCAGCAGTATCGATCCCGGGACAGTACAAGAGACCCAGTACTTC.

This clone was picked up a small number of times. J is TRBJ2-7 and V is TRBV6-5; 8 nucleotides align to TRBD1. J was trimmed by 4 bases and V by 6 bases; bases with no gene match: 5. Germline V lookup: CDR1 MNHEY, CDR2 SVGAGI. The CDR3 has 13 residues. CDR3 bases: TGTGCCAGCAGGGGACAGGCTTATTACGAGCAGTACTTC. Amino acids: CASRGQAYYEQYF.